The rows below give T cell receptor beta chains drawn from one sample of a study of blood T cell repertoires in COVID-19. Sequenced by immunoSEQ multiplex PCR; TCRdb stores in-frame clones only, minus some. The sample includes 55,000 to 70,000 clones, 70% to 90% seen only once; the top ten take about 3.4%. Sequencing was carried out using peripheral blood. These receptors were obtained from a woman aged 45-60 years with COVID-19, enrolled during active disease. Each CDR3 is given with its conserved first and last residue. D genes are given only for firm matches. The size of a clone is reported for some rows only, either as once, few or many, or as a class for expanded clones.

v_call	cdr3_length	j_call	clone_size	d_call	cdr3_aa	cdr3_nt
TRBV19	14	TRBJ2-5	.	.	CASQAAGYGKTQYF	TGTGCCAGCCAAGCCGCAGGGTATGGAAAGACCCAGTACTTC
TRBV2	12	TRBJ2-1	.	.	CASSLGFNEQFF	TGTGCCAGCAGTCTAGGTTTCAATGAGCAGTTCTTC
TRBV7-9	15	TRBJ2-1	once	.	CASSLKVAMDNEQFF	TGTGCCAGCAGCTTAAAAGTTGCGATGGACAATGAGCAGTTCTTC
TRBV19	16	TRBJ1-1	.	.	CASSLLAGTLNTEAFF	TGTGCCAGTAGTCTCCTAGCCGGGACACTGAACACTGAAGCTTTCTTT
TRBV3-1/TRBV3-2	17	TRBJ2-7	.	TRBD2	CASSQDLGLAGSYEQYF	TGTGCCAGCAGCCAAGACCTTGGACTAGCGGGCTCCTACGAGCAGTACTTC
TRBV15	15	TRBJ2-2	.	.	CATSRDRGFTGELFF	TGTGCCACCAGCAGAGATAGGGGCTTCACCGGGGAGCTGTTTTTT
TRBV6-4	19	TRBJ2-7	.	.	CASSDSKPSGLPGAYEQYF	TGTGCCAGCAGTGACTCGAAACCGAGTGGACTCCCGGGGGCCTACGAGCAGTACTTC
TRBV30	13	TRBJ2-7	.	.	CAWSLGLTYEQYF	TGTGCCTGGTCCCTCGGACTAACCTACGAGCAGTACTTC
TRBV4-1	16	TRBJ1-2	.	.	CASSDIPRRINYGYTF	TGCGCCAGCAGTGATATACCGCGGAGAATTAACTATGGCTACACCTTC
TRBV6-6	13	TRBJ2-2	.	.	CASSSLGSGELFF	TGTGCCAGCAGTTCCCTCGGGTCTGGGGAGCTGTTTTTT
TRBV5-8	14	TRBJ1-2	.	.	CASSLAGGTYGYTF	TGTGCCAGCAGCTTGGCAGGAGGGACCTATGGCTACACCTTC
TRBV6-5	15	TRBJ2-5	.	.	CASSAAGHKKETQYF	TGTGCCAGCAGCGCAGCGGGACACAAAAAAGAGACCCAGTACTTC
TRBV5-1	15	TRBJ2-7	.	.	CASSLQGRTSYEQYF	TGCGCCAGCAGCTTACAGGGACGTACCTCCTACGAGCAGTACTTC
TRBV28	12	TRBJ1-3	.	.	CASLSSGNTIYF	TGTGCCAGTTTATCTTCTGGAAACACCATATATTTT
TRBV24-1	14	TRBJ2-3	.	.	CATKAGTSTDTQYF	TGTGCCACCAAAGCGGGCACGAGCACAGATACGCAGTATTTT
TRBV6-5	12	TRBJ2-7	.	.	CASSTSGGEQYF	TGTGCCAGCAGCACCTCGGGTGGGGAGCAGTACTTC
TRBV10-3	17	TRBJ2-3	.	TRBD2	CAISEAWRGGRGDTQYF	TGTGCCATCAGTGAGGCTTGGAGGGGCGGGAGAGGAGATACGCAGTATTTT
TRBV5-4	16	TRBJ2-7	.	TRBD1	CASSRDSVRNFYEQYF	TGTGCCAGCAGCCGGGACAGTGTACGAAACTTCTACGAGCAGTACTTC
TRBV15	14	TRBJ2-7	.	.	CATSRSGRGDEQYF	TGTGCCACCAGCAGAAGCGGGCGCGGGGACGAGCAGTACTTC
TRBV19	16	TRBJ2-7	.	TRBD2	CASSGRTSGSRDEQYF	TGTGCCAGTAGTGGAAGGACTAGCGGGAGTCGAGACGAGCAGTACTTC
TRBV5-1	14	TRBJ2-2	once	TRBD1	CASSSGTGTGELFF	TGCGCCAGCAGCTCCGGGACAGGGACCGGGGAGCTGTTTTTT
TRBV4-3	15	TRBJ2-7	.	TRBD1	CASSHRTGPTYEQYF	TGCGCCAGCAGCCACCGGACAGGGCCTACCTACGAGCAGTACTTC
TRBV28	17	TRBJ2-1	.	.	CASSFVQGEGSYNEQFF	TGTGCCAGCAGTTTCGTTCAGGGTGAAGGATCCTACAATGAGCAGTTCTTC
TRBV28	17	TRBJ1-5	few	.	CASSLFGVGQGHQPQHF	TGTGCCAGCAGCCTTTTTGGGGTGGGCCAGGGTCATCAGCCCCAGCATTTT
TRBV2	12	TRBJ1-3	.	.	CASSFLGNTIYF	TGTGCCAGTAGTTTCTTAGGAAACACCATATATTTT
TRBV9	17	TRBJ2-2	.	.	CASSPLGQLINTGELFF	TGTGCCAGCAGCCCTCTTGGACAGCTGATTAACACCGGGGAGCTGTTTTTT
TRBV27	15	TRBJ2-7	.	.	CASSFLASGGNEQYF	TGTGCCAGCAGTTTCCTTGCGAGCGGAGGTAACGAGCAGTACTTC
TRBV9	15	TRBJ2-3	.	TRBD2	CASSVATTSPDTQYF	TGTGCCAGCAGCGTAGCTACGACTAGCCCAGATACGCAGTATTTT
TRBV9	16	TRBJ2-3	.	.	CASKPGSSSSTDTQYF	TGTGCCAGCAAACCGGGGAGTTCCTCTAGCACAGATACGCAGTATTTT
TRBV2	15	TRBJ2-5	.	TRBD2	CASSELAGDEETQYF	TGTGCCAGCAGTGAATTAGCGGGAGACGAAGAGACCCAGTACTTC
TRBV19	13	TRBJ1-1	.	.	CASRISGNTEAFF	TGTGCCAGTAGGATTTCAGGGAACACTGAAGCTTTCTTT
TRBV7-9	11	TRBJ2-1	.	.	CASSPSNEQFF	TGTGCCAGCAGCCCCAGCAATGAGCAGTTCTTC
TRBV19	15	TRBJ2-7	.	TRBD2	CASSYRASGSYEQYF	TGTGCCAGTAGTTACCGCGCTAGCGGCTCCTACGAGCAGTACTTC
TRBV7-2	13	TRBJ2-7	.	.	CASSAAGSYEQYF	TGTGCCAGCAGCGCAGCCGGGTCTTACGAGCAGTACTTC
TRBV6-6	14	TRBJ1-1	once	.	CASSPGQLGLEAFF	TGTGCCAGCAGCCCCGGACAGTTGGGGCTTGAAGCTTTCTTT
TRBV3-1/TRBV3-2	15	TRBJ1-2	few	.	CASSQGWASNYGYTF	TGTGCCAGCAGCCAAGGGTGGGCCTCTAACTATGGCTACACCTTC
TRBV19	13	TRBJ1-1	.	TRBD1	CASSVGTVREAFF	TGTGCCAGTAGTGTGGGGACAGTGAGAGAAGCTTTCTTT
TRBV2	13	TRBJ2-7	.	TRBD1	CASNRQGAYEQYF	TGTGCCAGCAATCGGCAGGGGGCTTACGAGCAGTACTTC
TRBV28	14	TRBJ1-1	once	.	CASRRGGAVTEAFF	TGTGCCAGCAGGCGAGGGGGGGCCGTCACTGAAGCTTTCTTT
TRBV27	15	TRBJ1-2	few	TRBD1	CASSFLGQGVYGYTF	TGTGCCAGCAGTTTCCTCGGACAGGGAGTTTATGGCTACACCTTC
TRBV29-1	11	TRBJ2-7	.	.	CSVSRAYEQYF	TGCAGCGTTTCCCGGGCCTACGAGCAGTACTTC
TRBV27	17	TRBJ2-5	.	TRBD1	CASRNYIPTGWEETQYF	TGTGCCAGCCGAAACTACATCCCGACAGGGTGGGAAGAGACCCAGTACTTC
TRBV24-1	15	TRBJ2-1	few	.	CATSDLRVAYNEQFF	TGTGCCACCAGTGATTTACGAGTAGCCTACAATGAGCAGTTCTTC
TRBV6-2/TRBV6-3	16	TRBJ2-2	once	TRBD2	CASSPRLAGLTGELFF	TGTGCCAGCAGTCCCCGACTAGCCGGGCTCACCGGGGAGCTGTTTTTT
TRBV28	15	TRBJ2-7	once	TRBD1	CASSLSAGGDYEQYF	TGTGCCAGCAGTTTATCGGCAGGGGGAGACTACGAGCAGTACTTC
TRBV10-3	16	TRBJ2-5	.	TRBD1	CAISESWGQGRETQYF	TGTGCCATCAGTGAGTCTTGGGGACAGGGGAGAGAGACCCAGTACTTC
TRBV6-6	12	TRBJ2-7	.	.	CASSYRGYEQYF	TGTGCCAGCAGTTACCGGGGATACGAGCAGTACTTC
TRBV5-1	15	TRBJ2-5	once	TRBD2	CASRFSSGRDETQYF	TGCGCCAGCAGATTTTCTAGCGGGAGGGATGAGACCCAGTACTTC
TRBV10-3	13	TRBJ1-1	.	.	CAIKGVLTTEAFF	TGTGCCATCAAGGGGGTATTAACCACTGAAGCTTTCTTT
TRBV19	16	TRBJ2-2	.	.	CASSINAGWDTGELFF	TGTGCCAGTAGTATTAACGCAGGGTGGGACACCGGGGAGCTGTTTTTT
TRBV7-6	13	TRBJ1-6	.	.	CASSQGYNSPLHF	TGTGCCAGCAGCCAGGGTTATAATTCACCCCTCCACTTT
TRBV7-2	11	TRBJ2-7	.	TRBD1	CASSRQGEQYF	TGTGCCAGCAGCCGACAGGGCGAGCAGTACTTC